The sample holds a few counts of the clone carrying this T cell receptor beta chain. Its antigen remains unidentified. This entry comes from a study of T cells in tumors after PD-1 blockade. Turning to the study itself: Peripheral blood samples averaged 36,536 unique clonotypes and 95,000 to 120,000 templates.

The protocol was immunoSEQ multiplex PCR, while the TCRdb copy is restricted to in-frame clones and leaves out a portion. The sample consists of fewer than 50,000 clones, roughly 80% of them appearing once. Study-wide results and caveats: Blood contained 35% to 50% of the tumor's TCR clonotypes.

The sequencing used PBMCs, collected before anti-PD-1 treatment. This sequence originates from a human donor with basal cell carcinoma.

This chain's CDR3 is CASSPGDRHATNEKLFF. The DNA of the CDR3 is TGTGCCAGCAGTCCCGGGGACAGGCATGCAACTAATGAAAAACTGTTTTTT. This chain connects TRBV27 to TRBJ1-4; 8 bases line up with TRBD1. CDR3 length: 17 amino acids. V was clipped by 5 bases and J by 0 bases; unmatched bases: 8. Germline CDR1 and CDR2: MNHEY and SMNVEV (reference sequence).